These 8 T cell receptor beta chains were all obtained from the same sample, sequenced in a study of T-cell memory formation after mild COVID-19. Via MiXCR, TCRdb re-called the 5' RACE reads, giving one row per CDR3 protein. The data show about 84,000 distinct CDR3 sequences, over 11% seen once. Specimen: PBMCs or a T cell subset sorted from them (not recorded which). The receptors here all came from an adult woman who had mild COVID-19 (a few samples of this study predate the infection). Cell type and time point are not known.

The CDR3 is CASSLDSFSADQYF. DNA of the CDR3: TGTGCCAGCAGCTTAGACAGTTTCTCGGCGGACCAGTACTTC. This chain connects TRBV7-9 to TRBJ2-7; D uncertain. There are 14 residues in the CDR3. CDR1 is SEHNR and CDR2 is FQNEAQ in the germline V gene (reference sequence). V was trimmed by 1 base and J by 10 bases, leaving 17 bases between them.

This clonotype was recorded a few times. The chain has TRBV4-2 and TRBJ2-1; 14 bases line up with TRBD2. V lost 3 bases and J lost 8; bases outside the gene matches: 9. This CDR3 comprises 17 residues. Germline lookup yields CDR1 LGHNA and CDR2 YNFKEQ. CDR3 coding DNA: TGTGCCAGCAGCCATCCCGGGACTAGCGGGAGTCGGGATGAGCAGTTCTTC. Translating gives CASSHPGTSGSRDEQFF.

V is TRBV7-9 and J is TRBJ2-3, with 11 positions matching TRBD2. Germline lookup yields CDR1 SEHNR and CDR2 FQNEAQ (reference sequence). The CDR3 sequence is 15 residues long. V was pared by 6 bases and J by 1 base, with 3 bases of the junction left unmatched. The CDR3 coding sequence is TGTGCCAGCAGAAAACTAGCGGGGGGCACAGATACGCAGTATTTT. Translation gives CASRKLAGGTDTQYF.

The chain couples TRBV5-6 to TRBJ2-1; D gene uncertain. The CDR3 consists of 14 residues. Trimming removed 0 bases at V and 8 bases at J, with 12 bases between. Germline-derived CDR1 and CDR2 are SGHDT and YYEEEE. The CDR3 nucleotides are TGTGCCAGCAGCTTGGTATCTACCTCCCATGAGCAGTTCTTC. The encoded protein is CASSLVSTSHEQFF.

The CDR3 sequence is CASSSWTDGEQFF. The CDR3 bases are TGTGCCAGCAGCTCCTGGACGGACGGTGAGCAGTTCTTC. The chain carries TRBV7-9 and TRBJ2-1; D unresolved. The germline V gene encodes CDR1 SEHNR and CDR2 FQNEAQ (reference sequence). The V gene lost 4 bases and the J gene lost 9 bases, with 13 bases spanning the gap. The CDR3 runs 13 residues.

Only a few counts were recorded for this clonotype. This rearrangement joins TRBV10-3 to TRBJ2-1, with 9 bases that match TRBD2. The germline V gene encodes CDR1 ENHRY and CDR2 SYGVKD. V was pared by 4 bases and J by 2 bases, with 3 bases of the junction left unmatched. This CDR3 has 15 amino acids. DNA for the CDR3: TGTGCCATCAGTGGTTCTAGCGGGACCTACAATGAGCAGTTCTTC. Translation gives CAISGSSGTYNEQFF.

This clonotype has a handful of counts. V gene TRBV7-6 combines with J gene TRBJ2-3, with 14 bases lining up with TRBD2. Losses at the gene ends were 3 bases for V and 2 bases for J; bases not matched to a gene: 10. The CDR3 is made up of 19 amino acids. Looked up from germline, CDR1 is SGHVS and CDR2 is FNYEAQ. The DNA for the CDR3 is TGTGCCAGCAGCTTTTCAGGGACTAGCGGGGGCCTTCCCACAGATACGCAGTATTTT. The encoded protein is CASSFSGTSGGLPTDTQYF.

This clonotype was detected a few times. The V and J genes are TRBV29-1 and TRBJ1-1; 8 positions match TRBD1. The trim removed 3 bases at V and 7 bases at J, leaving 4 bases unmatched. The CDR3 sequence is 12 residues long. Germline assignment: CDR1 SQVTM and CDR2 ANQGSEA. The DNA of the CDR3 is TGCAGCGTTGACCTGGGACAGGATGAAGCTTTCTTT. It encodes CSVDLGQDEAFF.